This TCR beta chain was documented in a study of blood T cell repertoires in COVID-19. Study-level information: Acute-phase and convalescent COVID-19 samples originated in the United States, Italy and Spain. In each case, the material was cDNA or gDNA derived from T cells, B-cell-depleted T cells, or PBMCs.

This clone was recorded only once. One end of the junction fails to match germline, which may point to a read error. Authors' methods: From reference gene primer amplification, estimates of nucleated cell counts were derived. TCRdb's copy holds only in-frame clones and misses some; the assay was immunoSEQ multiplex PCR. The D gene and trimming were derived from the DNA, and the V and J assignments and clone size from that table. This sample has roughly 140,000 clones, with around 83% found just once. In germline, CDR1 is MNHEY, CDR2 SVGAGI. The CDR3 is made up of 12 amino acids. This rearrangement joins TRBV6-5 to TRBJ1-5, with D tentatively TRBD1 (6 bases). This receptor was taken from a woman in her fifties or sixties with COVID-19, enrolled during active disease. Input material: peripheral blood. Here the CDR3 DNA reads TGTGCCAGCGGGACACTGAGCCAGCTCCAGCATTTT. Its translation: CASGTLSQLQHF.